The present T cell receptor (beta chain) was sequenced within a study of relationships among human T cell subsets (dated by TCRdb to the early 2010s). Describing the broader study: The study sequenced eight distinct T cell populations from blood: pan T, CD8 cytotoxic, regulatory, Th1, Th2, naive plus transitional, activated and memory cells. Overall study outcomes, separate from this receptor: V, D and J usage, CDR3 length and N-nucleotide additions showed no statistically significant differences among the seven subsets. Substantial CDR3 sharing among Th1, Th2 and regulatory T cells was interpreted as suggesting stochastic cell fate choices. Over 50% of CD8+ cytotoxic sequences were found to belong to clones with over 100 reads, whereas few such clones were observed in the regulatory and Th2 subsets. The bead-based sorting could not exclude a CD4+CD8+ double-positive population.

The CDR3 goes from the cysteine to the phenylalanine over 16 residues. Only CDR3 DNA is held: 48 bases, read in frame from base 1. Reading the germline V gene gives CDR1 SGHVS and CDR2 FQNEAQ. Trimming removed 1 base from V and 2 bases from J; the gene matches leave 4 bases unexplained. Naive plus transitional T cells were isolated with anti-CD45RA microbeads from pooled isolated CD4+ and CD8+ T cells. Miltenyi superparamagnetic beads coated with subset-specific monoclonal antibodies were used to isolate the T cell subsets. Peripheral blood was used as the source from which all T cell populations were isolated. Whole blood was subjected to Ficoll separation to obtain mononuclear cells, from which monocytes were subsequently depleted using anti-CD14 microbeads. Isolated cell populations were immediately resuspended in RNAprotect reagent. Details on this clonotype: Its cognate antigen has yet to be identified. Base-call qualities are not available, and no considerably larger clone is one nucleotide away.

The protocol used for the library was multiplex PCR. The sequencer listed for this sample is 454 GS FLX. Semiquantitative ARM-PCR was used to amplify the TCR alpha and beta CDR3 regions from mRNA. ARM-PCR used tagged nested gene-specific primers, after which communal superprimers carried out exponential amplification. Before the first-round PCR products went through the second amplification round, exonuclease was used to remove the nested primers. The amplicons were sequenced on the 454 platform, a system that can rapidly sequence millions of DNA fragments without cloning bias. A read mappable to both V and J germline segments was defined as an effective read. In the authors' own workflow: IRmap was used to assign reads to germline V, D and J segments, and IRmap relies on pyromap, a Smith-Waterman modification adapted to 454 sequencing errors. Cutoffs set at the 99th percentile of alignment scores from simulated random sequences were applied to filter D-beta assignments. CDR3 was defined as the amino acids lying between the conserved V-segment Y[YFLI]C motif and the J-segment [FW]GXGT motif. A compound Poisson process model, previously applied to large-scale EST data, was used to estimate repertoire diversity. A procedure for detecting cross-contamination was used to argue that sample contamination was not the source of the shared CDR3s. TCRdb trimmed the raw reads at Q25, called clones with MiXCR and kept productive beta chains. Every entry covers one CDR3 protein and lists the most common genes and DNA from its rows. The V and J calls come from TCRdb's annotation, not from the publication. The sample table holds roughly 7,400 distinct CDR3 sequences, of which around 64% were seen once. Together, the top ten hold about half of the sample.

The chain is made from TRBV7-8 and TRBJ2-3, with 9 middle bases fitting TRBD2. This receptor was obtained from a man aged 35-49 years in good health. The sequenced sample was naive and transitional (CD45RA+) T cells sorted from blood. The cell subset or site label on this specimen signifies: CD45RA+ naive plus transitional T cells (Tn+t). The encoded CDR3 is CASSLVAGVATDTQYF. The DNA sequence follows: TGTGCCAGCAGCTTAGTAGCGGGAGTGGCCACAGATACGCAGTATTTT.